This T cell receptor beta chain was profiled in a study of beta chain features in type 1 diabetes. As every portion of the isolated RNA was reverse transcribed, the sequencing read expressed TCRB transcripts. Libraries were prepared by immunoSEQ multiplex PCR; TCRdb keeps only in-frame clonotypes and omits some of them. The sample yields 40,000 to 50,000 clones, 66% seen once. CDR1 is LNHDA, CDR2 SQIVND, per germline (reference sequence). V was cut by 7 bases and J by 1 base, with 8 bases left in between. CDR3 length equals 14 residues. Study-wide results and limits: For patients, the naive, central memory and Treg TCRB repertoires appeared more alike than for healthy donors. There was a moderate but significant shortening of TCRB CDR3s in all four CD4+ subsets of Type 1 diabetes patients. Sequencing of cDNA might inflate the share of cells that strongly express TCR.

A CD45RO/CCR7/CD25/CD127/CD95/CD27 panel sorted naive, central memory, regulatory and stem cell-like memory CD4+ cells. This clone was observed a few times. Antigen specificity is unknown. This TCR was sampled from a man aged 25 to 40 with type 1 diabetes. Some clones in this sample may be carry-over from other donors' samples. The sample was Tregs from blood. This sequence joins TRBV19 and TRBJ2-6; D is unresolved. CDR3 in amino acids: CASTTHSGANVLTF. CDR3 DNA sequence: TGTGCCAGTACCACTCATTCTGGGGCCAACGTCCTGACTTTC.